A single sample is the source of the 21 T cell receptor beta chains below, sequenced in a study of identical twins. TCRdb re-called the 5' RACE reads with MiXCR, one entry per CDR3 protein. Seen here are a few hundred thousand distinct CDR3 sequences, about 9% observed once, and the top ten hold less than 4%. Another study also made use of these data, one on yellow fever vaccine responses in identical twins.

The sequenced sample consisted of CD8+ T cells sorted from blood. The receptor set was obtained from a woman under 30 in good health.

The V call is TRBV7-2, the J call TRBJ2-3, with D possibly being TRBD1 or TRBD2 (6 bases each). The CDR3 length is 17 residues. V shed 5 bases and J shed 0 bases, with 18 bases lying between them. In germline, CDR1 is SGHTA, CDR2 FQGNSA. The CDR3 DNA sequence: TGTGCCAGCAGCCCCCCGTCCGGGGGCCACAGCACAGATACGCAGTATTTT. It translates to CASSPPSGGHSTDTQYF.

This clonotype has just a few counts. In DNA, the CDR3 is TGTGCCAGCAGCTCTCTACAACCGGGACAGGGTCTCACAGATACGCAGTATTTT. Its translation: CASSSLQPGQGLTDTQYF. The gene calls are TRBV11-2 and TRBJ2-3, with 9 bases that match TRBD1. This CDR3 is built from 18 residues. Per germline, CDR1 SGHAT and CDR2 FQNNGV. The trim removed 4 bases at V and 2 bases at J, leaving 13 bases unmatched.

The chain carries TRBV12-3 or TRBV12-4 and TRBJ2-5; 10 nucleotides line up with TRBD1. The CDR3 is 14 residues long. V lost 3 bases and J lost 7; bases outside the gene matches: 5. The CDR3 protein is CASSFGTGEGTQYF. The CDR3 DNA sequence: TGTGCCAGCAGTTTTGGGACAGGGGAAGGGACCCAGTACTTC.

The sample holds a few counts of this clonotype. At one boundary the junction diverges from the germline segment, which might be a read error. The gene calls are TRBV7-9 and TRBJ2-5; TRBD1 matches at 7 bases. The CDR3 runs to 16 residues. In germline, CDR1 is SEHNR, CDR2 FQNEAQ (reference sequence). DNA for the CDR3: TGTTCCAGCAGCACCAACCGGGACAGAAAACAAGAGACCCAGTACTTC. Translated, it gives CSSSTNRDRKQETQYF. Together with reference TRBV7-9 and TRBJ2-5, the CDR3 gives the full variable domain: DTGVSQNPRHKITKRGQNVTFRCDPISEHNRLYWYRQTLGQGPEFLTYFQNEAQLEKSRLLSDRFSAERPKGSFSTLEIQRTEQGDSAMYLCSSSTNRDRKQETQYFGPGTRLLVL.

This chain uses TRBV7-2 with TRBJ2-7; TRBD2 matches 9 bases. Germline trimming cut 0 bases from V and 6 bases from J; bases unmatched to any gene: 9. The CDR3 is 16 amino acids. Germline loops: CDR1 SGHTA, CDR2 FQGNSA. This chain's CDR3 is CASSLAAGGSSFEQYF. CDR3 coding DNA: TGTGCCAGCAGCTTAGCGGCGGGAGGGTCTAGTTTCGAGCAGTACTTC.

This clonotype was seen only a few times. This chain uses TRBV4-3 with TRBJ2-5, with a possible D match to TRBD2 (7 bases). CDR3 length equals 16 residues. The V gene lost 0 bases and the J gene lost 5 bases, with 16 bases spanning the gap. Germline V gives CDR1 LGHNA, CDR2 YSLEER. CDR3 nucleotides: TGCGCCAGCAGCCAAGAAGGAGGGGGGGCGCCGGAGACCCAGTACTTC. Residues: CASSQEGGGAPETQYF.

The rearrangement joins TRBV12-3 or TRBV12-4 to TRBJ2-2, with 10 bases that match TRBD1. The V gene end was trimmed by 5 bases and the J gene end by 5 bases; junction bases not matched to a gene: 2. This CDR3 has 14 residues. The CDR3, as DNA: TGTGCCAGCAGTAAGGGACAGGGGACCGGGGAGCTGTTTTTT. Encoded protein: CASSKGQGTGELFF.

CDR3 amino acids: CASSFPSNEKLFF. DNA of the CDR3: TGTGCCAGCAGCTTTCCCTCTAATGAAAAACTGTTTTTT. The chain employs TRBV5-6 and TRBJ1-4, with D uncertain. Germline V gives CDR1 SGHDT, CDR2 YYEEEE. Trimming removed 2 bases from V and 3 bases from J, with 5 bases in between. CDR3 size: 13 residues.

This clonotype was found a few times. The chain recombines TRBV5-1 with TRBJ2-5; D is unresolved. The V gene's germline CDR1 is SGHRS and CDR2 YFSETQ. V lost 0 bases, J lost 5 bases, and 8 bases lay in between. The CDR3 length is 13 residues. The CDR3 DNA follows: TGCGCCAGCAGCTTGGGGGCGTTTGAGACCCAGTACTTC. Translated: CASSLGAFETQYF. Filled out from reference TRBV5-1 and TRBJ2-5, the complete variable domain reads KAGVTQTPRYLIKTRGQQVTLSCSPISGHRSVSWYQQTPGQGLQFLFEYFSETQRNKGNFPGRFSGRQFSNSRSEMNVSTLELGDSALYLCASSLGAFETQYFGPGTRLLVL.

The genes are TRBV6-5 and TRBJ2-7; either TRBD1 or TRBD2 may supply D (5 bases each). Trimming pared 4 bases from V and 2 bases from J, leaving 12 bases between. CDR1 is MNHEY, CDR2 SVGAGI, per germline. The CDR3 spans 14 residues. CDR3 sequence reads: CASSLEGFAYEQYF. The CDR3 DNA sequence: TGTGCCAGCAGTTTAGAGGGGTTCGCCTACGAGCAGTACTTC.

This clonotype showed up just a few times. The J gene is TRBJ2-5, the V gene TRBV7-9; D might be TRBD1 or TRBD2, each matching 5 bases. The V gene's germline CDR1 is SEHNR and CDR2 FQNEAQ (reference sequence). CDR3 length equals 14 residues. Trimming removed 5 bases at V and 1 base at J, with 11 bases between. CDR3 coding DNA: TGTGCCAGCAGCCCTCCGGGACGCCAAGAGACCCAGTACTTC. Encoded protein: CASSPPGRQETQYF.

The CDR3 spells CASSVGTSGMSYNEQFF. The CDR3 DNA is TGTGCCAGCAGTGTAGGGACTAGCGGGATGTCCTACAATGAGCAGTTCTTC. The chain joins TRBV2 to TRBJ2-1; 13 bases fit TRBD2. Germline V gene lookup returns CDR1 SNHLY and CDR2 FYNNEI. The CDR3 covers 17 residues. Trimming cost V 4 bases and J 1 base; bases outside gene matches: 4.

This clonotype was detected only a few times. CDR3 loop: CSVEAQGDHNEQFF. CDR3 bases: TGCAGCGTTGAGGCTCAGGGGGACCACAATGAGCAGTTCTTC. The gene calls are TRBV29-1 and TRBJ2-1, with 7 bases aligning to TRBD1. The J segment lost 5 bases and the V segment lost 3 bases, leaving 7 bases of the junction unmatched. In germline, CDR1 is SQVTM, CDR2 ANQGSEA. The CDR3 totals 14 residues.

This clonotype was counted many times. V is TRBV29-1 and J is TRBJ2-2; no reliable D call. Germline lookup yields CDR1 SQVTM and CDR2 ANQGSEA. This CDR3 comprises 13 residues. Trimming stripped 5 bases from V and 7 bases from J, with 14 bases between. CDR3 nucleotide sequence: TGCAGCGTTAGTGGAATATGGGGCGGGGAGCTGTTTTTT. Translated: CSVSGIWGGELFF.

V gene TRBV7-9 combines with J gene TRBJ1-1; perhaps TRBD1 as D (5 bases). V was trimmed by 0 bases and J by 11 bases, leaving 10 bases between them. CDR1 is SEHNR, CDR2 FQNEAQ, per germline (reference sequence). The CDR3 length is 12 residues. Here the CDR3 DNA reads TGTGCCAGCAGCTTAGCTTCAGGGTTGGCTTTCTTT. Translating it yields CASSLASGLAFF.

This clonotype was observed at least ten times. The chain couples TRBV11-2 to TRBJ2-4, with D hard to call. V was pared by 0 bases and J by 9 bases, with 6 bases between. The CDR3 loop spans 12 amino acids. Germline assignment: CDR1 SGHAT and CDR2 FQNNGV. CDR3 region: CASSLDEAIQYF. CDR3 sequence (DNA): TGTGCCAGCAGCTTAGATGAGGCCATTCAGTACTTC.

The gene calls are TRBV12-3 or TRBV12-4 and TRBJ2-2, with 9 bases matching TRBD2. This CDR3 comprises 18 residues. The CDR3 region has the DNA TGTACCTTCAGTTTGGTAATAGGCGGGGGGGCCCGTACCGGGGAGCTGTTTTTT. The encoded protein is CTFSLVIGGGARTGELFF.

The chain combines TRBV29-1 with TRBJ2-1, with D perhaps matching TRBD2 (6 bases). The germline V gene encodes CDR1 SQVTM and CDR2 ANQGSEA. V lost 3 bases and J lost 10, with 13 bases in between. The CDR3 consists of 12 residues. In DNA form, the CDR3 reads TGCAGCGTTGAGGCTAGCGAGGACGAGCAGTTCTTC. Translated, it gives CSVEASEDEQFF.

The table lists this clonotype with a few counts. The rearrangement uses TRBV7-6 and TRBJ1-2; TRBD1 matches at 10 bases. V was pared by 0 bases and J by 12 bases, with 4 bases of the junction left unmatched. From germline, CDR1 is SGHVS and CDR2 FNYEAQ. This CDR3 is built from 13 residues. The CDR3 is CASSLAGTGEHTF. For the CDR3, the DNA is TGTGCCAGCAGCTTAGCGGGGACAGGGGAACACACCTTC.

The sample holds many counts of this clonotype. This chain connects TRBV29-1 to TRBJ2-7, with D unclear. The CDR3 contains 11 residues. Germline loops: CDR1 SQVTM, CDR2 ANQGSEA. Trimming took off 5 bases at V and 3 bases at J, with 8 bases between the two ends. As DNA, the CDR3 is TGCAGCGTTCTTCTAAACTACGAGCAGTACTTC. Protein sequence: CSVLLNYEQYF.

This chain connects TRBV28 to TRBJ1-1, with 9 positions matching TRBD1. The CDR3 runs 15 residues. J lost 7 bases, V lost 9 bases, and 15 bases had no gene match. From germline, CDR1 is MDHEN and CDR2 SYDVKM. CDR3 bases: TGTGCCAGTCTGGGGGTTGGGGACAGGGCTTTTGAAGCTTTCTTT. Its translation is CASLGVGDRAFEAFF.